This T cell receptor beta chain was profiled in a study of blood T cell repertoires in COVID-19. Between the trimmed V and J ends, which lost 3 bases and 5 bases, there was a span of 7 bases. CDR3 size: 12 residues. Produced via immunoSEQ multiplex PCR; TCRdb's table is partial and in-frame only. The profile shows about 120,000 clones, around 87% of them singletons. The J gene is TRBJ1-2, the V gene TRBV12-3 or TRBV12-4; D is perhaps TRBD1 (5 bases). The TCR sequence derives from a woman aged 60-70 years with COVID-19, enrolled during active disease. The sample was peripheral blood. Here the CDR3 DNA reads TGTGCCAGCAGTTTCAGGGAATATGGCTACACCTTC. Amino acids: CASSFREYGYTF.